Listed here are 13 T cell receptor beta chains from one sample, sequenced in a study of T cells in Graves' hyperthyroidism and ophthalmopathy. What was amplified from RNA transcripts were TCR beta CDR3 regions. HTBI primers drove first-round RT-PCR of the TCR CDR3. TCRdb used MiXCR to reprocess the multiplex PCR reads, holding one entry per CDR3 protein. The repertoire consists of approximately 600,000 distinct CDR3 sequences, with about 15% occurring once and the leading ten covering approximately 5.7%. Sequencing was done on a sample of blood. The receptors shown here come from a woman aged 25 to 39 with Graves' hyperthyroidism that later progressed to Graves' ophthalmopathy.

This clonotype was observed many times. The V call is TRBV9, the J call TRBJ2-1; D is perhaps TRBD2 (6 bases). In germline, CDR1 is SGDLS, CDR2 YYNGEE. V was clipped by 0 bases and J by 3 bases, with 13 bases between them. The CDR3 spans 16 residues. The CDR3 spells CASSVVEGAGYNEQFF. The CDR3 DNA reads as TGTGCCAGCAGCGTAGTGGAGGGAGCAGGCTACAATGAGCAGTTCTTC.

This clonotype was recorded many times. This rearrangement joins TRBV12-3 or TRBV12-4 to TRBJ2-1; D possibly uses TRBD1 or TRBD2 (5 bases each). V dropped 3 bases and J dropped 5 bases, with 8 bases sitting between them. The CDR3 spans 13 residues. The chain's CDR3 is CASSFQGHNEQFF. CDR3 nucleotides: TGTGCCAGCAGTTTTCAGGGACACAATGAGCAGTTCTTC.

With regard to this clonotype: A read error is possible here, since a much larger clone lies one base away. This rearrangement joins TRBV7-3 to TRBJ2-1; 10 bases are shared with TRBD2. From germline, CDR1 is SGHTA and CDR2 FQGTGA. The CDR3 covers 16 residues. The CDR3 here is CPSSSILAGGPNEQFF. The CDR3 DNA sequence: TGTCCCAGCAGCTCCATCTTAGCGGGAGGTCCCAATGAGCAGTTCTTC. Full variable domain (outside the CDR3, taken from reference TRBV7-3 and TRBJ2-1): GAGVSQTPSNKVTEKGKYVELRCDPISGHTALYWYRQSLGQGPEFLIYFQGTGAADDSGLPNDRFFAVRPEGSVSTLKIQRTERGDSAVYLCPSSSILAGGPNEQFFGPGTRLTVL.

Regarding this clonotype: Sequence at one end of the junction differs from germline and may be a read error. The V and J genes are TRBV5-1 and TRBJ2-1; no definite D call. Germline V gives CDR1 SGHRS, CDR2 YFSETQ. This CDR3 has 15 amino acids. DNA of the CDR3: TGCGCCAGCAGCTCCGACCCGCTAACCTACAATGATCAGTGCTTC. This codes for CASSSDPLTYNDQCF.

This clonotype was seen ten or more times. The J gene is TRBJ2-7, the V gene TRBV20-1, with 9 bases identical to TRBD2. This CDR3 has 15 residues. Germline CDR1 is DFQATT and CDR2 is SNEGSKA (reference sequence). The V segment lost 0 bases and the J segment 1 base; nucleotides outside the gene matches: 4. The CDR3: CSAREGSGSSYEQYF. Here the CDR3 DNA reads TGCAGTGCTAGAGAGGGTAGCGGGAGTTCCTACGAGCAGTACTTC.

At least ten counts were recorded for this clonotype. In DNA, the CDR3 is TGCGCCAGCAGCTTGGCACAGCCCTACAATGAGCAGTTCTTC. It encodes CASSLAQPYNEQFF. The rearrangement joins TRBV5-1 to TRBJ2-1; D unclear. V was trimmed by 0 bases and J by 2 bases, leaving 6 bases between them. Germline V gene lookup returns CDR1 SGHRS and CDR2 YFSETQ. CDR3 length: 14 amino acids.

This clonotype was counted at least ten times. This chain connects TRBV24-1 to TRBJ1-3, with D possibly matching TRBD1 (5 bases). The CDR3 spans 17 residues. Trimming removed 5 bases at V and 0 bases at J, with 16 bases between. Germline values: CDR1 KGHDR, CDR2 SFDVKD. In nucleotides, the CDR3 is TGTGCCACCAGTGCCTGGGACCCAGGCCCCTCTGGAAACACCATATATTTT. It codes for CATSAWDPGPSGNTIYF.

This clonotype has at least ten counts. The CDR3 reads CASRRGLAEYTGELFF. In DNA, the CDR3 is TGTGCCAGCAGGCGCGGACTAGCGGAATACACCGGGGAGCTGTTTTTT. The chain recombines TRBV12-3 or TRBV12-4 with TRBJ2-2, with 10 positions matching TRBD2. After removal of 6 bases from V and 3 bases from J, the junction contained 7 bases not matched to a gene. CDR3 length: 16 residues.

This clonotype was observed many times. The chain uses TRBV20-1 and TRBJ1-1; D remains ambiguous. The germline V gene encodes CDR1 DFQATT and CDR2 SNEGSKA (reference sequence). There are 13 residues in the CDR3. Trimming pared 7 bases from V and 3 bases from J, leaving 15 bases between. The chain's CDR3 is CSGYPQRDTEAFF. CDR3 bases: TGCAGTGGATACCCCCAGCGGGACACTGAAGCTTTCTTT.

The chain is built from TRBV19 and TRBJ2-4, with TRBD2 matching over 10 bases. V trimming: 3 bases; J trimming: 0 bases; junction bases outside the gene matches: 14. This CDR3 contains 20 residues. Germline CDR1 and CDR2: LNHDA and SQIVND (reference sequence). The DNA for the CDR3 is TGTGCCAGTAGTATTAATGGGCCTAGCGGGAGATGGGGAGCCAAAAACATTCAGTACTTC. It yields the protein CASSINGPSGRWGAKNIQYF.

This clonotype has only a few counts. The junction does not match germline at one end; this may be a read error. The chain combines TRBV12-3 or TRBV12-4 with TRBJ1-6, with D possibly matching TRBD1 (6 bases). This CDR3 region has 18 residues. The CDR3 spells CASSNTQGSPDYSSPLHF. CDR3 sequence (DNA): TGTGCCAGCAGTAATACCCAGGGGTCCCCCGATTATAGTTCACCCCTCCACTTT.

Many counts were recorded for this clonotype. The V call is TRBV2, the J call TRBJ1-1, with D uncertain. The germline V and J ends were trimmed by 6 bases and 0 bases, with 8 bases remaining between them. Germline CDR1 reads SNHLY; CDR2 reads FYNNEI. This CDR3 is built from 13 residues. Here the CDR3 DNA reads TGTGCCAGCAGGACATTTATGAACACTGAAGCTTTCTTT. As protein: CASRTFMNTEAFF.

This clonotype was detected many times. V is TRBV30 and J is TRBJ1-4; D uncertain. The CDR3 has 13 amino acids. Trimming stripped 5 bases from V and 7 bases from J, with 14 bases between. Germline CDR1 and CDR2: GTSNPN and SVGIG (reference sequence). CDR3 protein: CAWEPQVSEKLFF. The CDR3 DNA sequence: TGTGCCTGGGAGCCGCAAGTGTCTGAAAAACTGTTTTTT.